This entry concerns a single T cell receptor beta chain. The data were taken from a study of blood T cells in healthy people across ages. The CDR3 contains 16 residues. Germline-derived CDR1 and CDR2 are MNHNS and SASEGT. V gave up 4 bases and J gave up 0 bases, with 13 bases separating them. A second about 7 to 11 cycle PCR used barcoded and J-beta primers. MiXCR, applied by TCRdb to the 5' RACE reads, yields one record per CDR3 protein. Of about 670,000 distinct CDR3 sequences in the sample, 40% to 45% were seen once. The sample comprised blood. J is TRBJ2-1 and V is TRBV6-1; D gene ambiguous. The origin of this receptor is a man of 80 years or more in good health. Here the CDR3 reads CASSGRPDFSYNEQFF. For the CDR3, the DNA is TGTGCCAGCAGTGGACGGCCAGATTTCTCCTACAATGAGCAGTTCTTC.